A selection of T cell receptor beta chains follows, all from one sample in a study of T cells in Graves' hyperthyroidism and ophthalmopathy. One entry per CDR3 protein, called by TCRdb with MiXCR from the multiplex PCR reads. Of around 700,000 distinct CDR3 sequences listed, about 17% are singletons. The sample comprised blood. These receptors came from a woman aged 45 to 65 with Graves' hyperthyroidism that later progressed to Graves' ophthalmopathy. Each CDR3 is given with its conserved first and last residue. A D gene is named only where the DNA matches it firmly. A clone size is listed for some rows: how often the clone was seen (once, few, many), or a class if it is expanded.

>TRBV3-1|-|many|TRBJ2-7
TGTGCCAGCAGCCAGAGAAGCCGGGGGCGACACTACGAGCAGTACTTC
CASSQRSRGRHYEQYF
>TRBV5-1|TRBD2|many|TRBJ2-1
TGCGCCAGCAGCCTGGGACTGGCGGCGGGGGGTGAGCAGTTCTTC
CASSLGLAAGGEQFF
>TRBV20-1|TRBD1|few|TRBJ1-5
TGCAGTGCTGGGACAGGGGATCAGCCCCAGCATTTT
CSAGTGDQPQHF
>TRBV3-1|-|many|TRBJ1-1
TGTGCCAGCAGCCAAATGGGGACTGAAGCTTTCTTT
CASSQMGTEAFF
>TRBV30|-|many|TRBJ1-2
TGTGCCTGGAGTGTATTCCCACGGGACTATGGCTACACCTTC
CAWSVFPRDYGYTF
>TRBV7-2|TRBD1|many|TRBJ1-5
TGTGCCAGCAGCTTAGTCGGGACAGGGGGCAATCAGCCCCAGCATTTT
CASSLVGTGGNQPQHF
>TRBV6-1|-|many|TRBJ2-3
TGTGCCAGCAGTGAAGTGGGGGATACGCAGTATTTT
CASSEVGDTQYF
>TRBV27|TRBD1|few|TRBJ2-1
TGTGCCAGCGGGAGGACAGGGGGTTTTCTCAATGAGCAGTTCTTC
CASGRTGGFLNEQFF
>TRBV20-1|-|few|TRBJ1-5
TGCAGTGCTAGTTTCCCCGATCAGCCCCAGCATTTT
CSASFPDQPQHF
>TRBV12-3/TRBV12-4|-|many|TRBJ1-2
TGTGCCAGCAGTGTAGGGGACGGTGACTATGGCTACACCTTC
CASSVGDGDYGYTF
>TRBV3-1|TRBD2|-|TRBJ2-7
TGTGCCAGCAGCTATCTAGCGGGGGTTTCCTACGAGCAGTACTTC
CASSYLAGVSYEQYF
>TRBV27|-|-|TRBJ2-2
TGTGCCAGCAGTTTAACAGACCGGGCCGGGGAGCTGTTTTTT
CASSLTDRAGELFF
>TRBV19|TRBD1|-|TRBJ1-5
TGTGCCAGTAGTACCTCCGGGACAGGGTTCAGCCAGCCCCAGCATTTT
CASSTSGTGFSQPQHF
>TRBV7-8|TRBD1|many|TRBJ1-6
TGTGCCAGCAGGGGACAGGGCGGGACACCCCTCCACTTT
CASRGQGGTPLHF
>TRBV10-3|-|many|TRBJ1-1
TGTGCCATCAGTGAGTCGGGGGGCAGCATCGTGAACACTGAAGCTTTCTTT
CAISESGGSIVNTEAFF
>TRBV3-1|-|many|TRBJ2-1
TGTGCCAGCAGCCCCGACGGGTCGCGGGGGTTCTTC
CASSPDGSRGFF
>TRBV6-1|-|-|TRBJ1-1
TGTGCCACGGACAGCATGAACACTGAAGCTTTCTTT
CATDSMNTEAFF
>TRBV29-1|TRBD1|-|TRBJ1-1
TGCAGCGCCCACAGGGGGCTTAACACTGAAGCTTTCTTT
CSAHRGLNTEAFF
>TRBV19|TRBD1|-|TRBJ2-1
TGTGCCAGTAGTACAGAGGGGGCTTCCTGGGATGAGCAGTTCTTC
CASSTEGASWDEQFF
>TRBV19|-|-|TRBJ1-1
TGTGCCAGTAGTGGTGGTCGGACCGGGAACACTGAAGCTTTCTTT
CASSGGRTGNTEAFF
>TRBV7-3|-|few|TRBJ2-3
TGTGCCAGCAGCTTAAACGGTCGCACAGATACGCAGTATTTT
CASSLNGRTDTQYF
>TRBV4-1|TRBD2|-|TRBJ2-1
TGCGCCAGCAGCCAACTCTGGGGACTAGCGGGGGCTACCTACAATGAGCAGTTCTTC
CASSQLWGLAGATYNEQFF
>TRBV19|TRBD1|-|TRBJ2-1
TGTGCCAGTAGTAAAAACAGGGGCAATGAGCAGTTCTTC
CASSKNRGNEQFF
>TRBV10-2|TRBD1|few|TRBJ2-7
TGCGCCAGCAGTGAGCCTACACAGAGGGACAGGGCCACCTACGAGCAGTACTTC
CASSEPTQRDRATYEQYF
>TRBV5-1|-|many|TRBJ2-1
TGCGCCAGCAGCTACTCGGGGGGCCATGAGCAGTTCTTC
CASSYSGGHEQFF
>TRBV29-1|-|many|TRBJ2-1
TGCAGCGTTGAGTTACAGACCTACAATGAGCAGTTCTTC
CSVELQTYNEQFF
>TRBV7-7|-|-|TRBJ2-1
TGTGCTAGCAGCTTAGCCCCGGGACCCGAAAACCTCAATGAGCAGTTCTTC
CASSLAPGPENLNEQFF